The 5 T cell receptor beta chains reported below all come from one sample, sequenced in a study of T cell changes during pregnancy in multiple sclerosis. Clones were read by immunoSEQ multiplex PCR, and TCRdb kept only the in-frame ones, dropping some. The repertoire consists of approximately 90,000 clones, with around 93% occurring once and the leading ten covering 0.95%. The sequenced sample was peripheral blood, obtained before pregnancy. The receptors shown here come from a female donor with multiple sclerosis, enrolled in a pregnancy study.

Here the CDR3 DNA reads TGTGCCAGCAGCCTTCCGACAGGGCGGCACACTGAAGCTTTCTTT. It codes for CASSLPTGRHTEAFF. V and J are TRBV28 and TRBJ1-1, with 7 bases matching TRBD1. CDR1 MDHEN and CDR2 SYDVKM come from the germline V gene. V lost 6 bases to trimming and J lost 3 bases; unmatched junction nucleotides: 10. The CDR3 has 15 residues.

The chain has TRBV5-1 and TRBJ1-1; TRBD1 matches 8 bases. Germline-derived CDR1 and CDR2 are SGHRS and YFSETQ. This CDR3 is 13 amino acids long. J lost 5 bases, V lost 5 bases, and 5 bases had no gene match. The CDR3 region has the DNA TGCGCCAGCAGGGGACAGGTGGGGACTGAAGCTTTCTTT. The encoded protein is CASRGQVGTEAFF.

The count of this clone is one. J is TRBJ2-7 and V is TRBV2, with 7 nucleotides matching TRBD1. The V segment lost 8 bases and the J segment 3 bases; nucleotides outside the gene matches: 4. Germline lookup yields CDR1 SNHLY and CDR2 FYNNEI. CDR3 length: 12 residues. CDR3 amino acids: CASLDRDYEQYF. CDR3 DNA sequence: TGTGCCAGCCTAGACAGGGACTACGAGCAGTACTTC.

The V call is TRBV18, the J call TRBJ1-3; tentative D call: TRBD1 (5 bases). Germline V lookup: CDR1 KGHSH, CDR2 LQKENI. The CDR3 is 15 residues long. Trimming took 3 bases from V and 0 from J, leaving 9 bases between them. The CDR3 sequence: CASSPTGNSGNTIYF. In DNA, the CDR3 is TGTGCCAGCTCACCCACAGGCAACTCTGGAAACACCATATATTTT.

The genes are TRBV11-2 and TRBJ2-3, with D possibly being TRBD1 (6 bases). The CDR3 runs 19 residues. Germline lookup yields CDR1 SGHAT and CDR2 FQNNGV. Between the trimmed V and J ends, which lost 2 bases and 1 base, there was a span of 22 bases. CDR3 residues: CASSLSQVGGRMGTDTQYF. In nucleotides, the CDR3 is TGTGCCAGCAGCTTATCGCAGGTTGGGGGCCGCATGGGCACAGATACGCAGTATTTT.